Shown below are 5 T cell receptor beta chains from a single sample sequenced in a study of regulatory T cells in long-lasting Graves disease. Documented time point: persistent/refractory GD, antithyroid drugs over 5 years with positive TRAb. From RNA extracted from PBMCs, the TCR library was made. Sequencing libraries for TCR beta were prepared with iRepertoire HTBI primers and Arm-PCR of CDR3 regions. In TCRdb, the multiplex PCR reads were re-called with MiXCR into one record per CDR3 protein. The data show roughly 360,000 distinct CDR3 sequences, less than 30% seen once. The starting material was peripheral blood mononuclear cells (PBMCs), obtained when the disease was refractory, from a patient treated with antithyroid drugs. These TCRs come from a woman between 40 and 50 years old with Graves disease.

This clonotype was seen repeatedly, ten times or more. Germline and junction disagree at one end, which may indicate a read error. The V and J genes are TRBV2 and TRBJ2-5, with a tentative D call TRBD2 (6 bases). The CDR3 has 12 amino acids. Looked up from germline, CDR1 is SNHLY and CDR2 is FYNNEI. CDR3 protein: CAGARGRETQYF. CDR3 bases: TGCGCCGGTGCGCGGGGTCGCGAGACCCAGTACTTC.

This clonotype has more than one count but fewer than ten. The chain employs TRBV9 and TRBJ2-6; D gene ambiguous. Between the trimmed V and J ends, which lost 1 base and 4 bases, there was a span of 3 bases. CDR3 length: 13 amino acids. Per germline, CDR1 SGDLS and CDR2 YYNGEE. The CDR3 sequence: CASSVIGANVLTF. The CDR3 DNA is TGTGCCAGCAGCGTAATAGGGGCCAACGTCCTGACTTTC.

This clonotype turned up a few times. The rearrangement joins TRBV28 to TRBJ1-1, with TRBD1 matching 7 bases. Unmatched junction bases numbered 8, after V lost 6 bases and J lost 10 bases. Germline assignment: CDR1 MDHEN and CDR2 SYDVKM. The CDR3 extends over 12 amino acids. The chain's CDR3 is CASRLTRGGAFF. For the CDR3, the DNA is TGTGCCAGCAGACTAACCAGGGGGGGAGCTTTCTTT.

This clonotype was detected ten times or more. The chain joins TRBV28 to TRBJ2-7; maybe TRBD1 (6 bases). The germline V gene encodes CDR1 MDHEN and CDR2 SYDVKM. This CDR3 has 13 amino acids. V shed 8 bases and J shed 1 base, with 12 bases lying between them. The CDR3: CASLHGQSYEQYF. The CDR3 coding sequence is TGTGCCAGCCTACATGGACAGTCCTACGAGCAGTACTTC. Variable domain in full (rest from reference TRBV28 and TRBJ2-7): DVKVTQSSRYLVKRTGEKVFLECVQDMDHENMFWYRQDPGLGLRLIYFSYDVKMKEKGDIPEGYSVSREKKERFSLILESASTNQTSMYLCASLHGQSYEQYFGPGTRLTVT.

This clonotype was detected only a few times. The V gene is TRBV6-4, the J gene TRBJ2-7; D gene unclear. Germline V lookup: CDR1 MRHNA, CDR2 SNTAGT. This CDR3 is 12 amino acids long. V lost 5 bases and J lost 5, with 10 bases in between. CDR3 in amino acids: CASSYGVDEQYF. Here the CDR3 DNA reads TGTGCCAGCAGTTATGGGGTGGACGAGCAGTACTTC.